This T cell receptor beta chain was documented in a study of cytomegalovirus exposure and HLA in healthy donors. CDR1 is SGHAT and CDR2 is FQNNGV in the germline V gene. The J segment lost 10 bases and the V segment lost 3 bases, leaving 6 bases of the junction unmatched. CDR3 length: 13 amino acids. Sequencing used immunoSEQ multiplex PCR; TCRdb keeps in-frame clones, though not all of them. There are 71,000 or so clones in the sample; 94% occur only once, and approximately 2.1% lies in the top ten. Sequenced material: PBMCs. The chain couples TRBV11-2 to TRBJ2-1; 7 bases align to TRBD2. This clonotype was sampled from a young woman in good health and CMV-seronegative. CDR3 region: CASSLAGVLEQFF. Written as DNA, the CDR3 is TGTGCCAGCAGCTTGGCGGGAGTACTGGAGCAGTTCTTC.